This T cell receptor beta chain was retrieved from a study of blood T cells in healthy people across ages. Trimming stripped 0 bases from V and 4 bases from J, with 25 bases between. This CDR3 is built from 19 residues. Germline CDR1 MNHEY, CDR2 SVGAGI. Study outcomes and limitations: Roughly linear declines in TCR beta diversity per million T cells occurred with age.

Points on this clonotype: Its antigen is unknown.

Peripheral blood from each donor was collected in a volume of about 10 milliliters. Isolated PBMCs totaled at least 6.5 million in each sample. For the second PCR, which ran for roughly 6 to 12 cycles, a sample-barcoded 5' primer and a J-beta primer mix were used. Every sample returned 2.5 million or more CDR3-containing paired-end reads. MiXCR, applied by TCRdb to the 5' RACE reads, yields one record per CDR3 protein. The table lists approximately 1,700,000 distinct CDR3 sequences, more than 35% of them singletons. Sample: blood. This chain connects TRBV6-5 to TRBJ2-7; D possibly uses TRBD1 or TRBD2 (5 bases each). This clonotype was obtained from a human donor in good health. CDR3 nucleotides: TGTGCCAGCAGTTACTCGAAGGGGAGAGGTAACCACCGCGTGTACGAGCAGTACTTC. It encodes CASSYSKGRGNHRVYEQYF.